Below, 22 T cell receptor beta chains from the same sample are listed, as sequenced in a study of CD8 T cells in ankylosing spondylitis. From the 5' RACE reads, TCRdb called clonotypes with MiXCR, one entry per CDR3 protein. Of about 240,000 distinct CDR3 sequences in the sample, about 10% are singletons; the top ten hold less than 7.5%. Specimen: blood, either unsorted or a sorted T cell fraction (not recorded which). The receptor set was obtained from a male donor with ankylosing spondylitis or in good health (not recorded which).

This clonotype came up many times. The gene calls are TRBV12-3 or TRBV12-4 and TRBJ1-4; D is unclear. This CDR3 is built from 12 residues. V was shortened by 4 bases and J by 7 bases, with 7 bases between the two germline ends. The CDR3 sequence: CASSWEGEKLFF. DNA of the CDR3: TGTGCCAGCAGTTGGGAAGGTGAAAAACTGTTTTTT.

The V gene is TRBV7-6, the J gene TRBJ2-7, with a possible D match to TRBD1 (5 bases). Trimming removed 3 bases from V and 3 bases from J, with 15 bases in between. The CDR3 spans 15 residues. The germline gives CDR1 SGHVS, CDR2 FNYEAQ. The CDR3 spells CASSFGHGQYYEQYF. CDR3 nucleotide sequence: TGTGCCAGCAGCTTCGGACACGGGCAATACTACGAGCAGTACTTC.

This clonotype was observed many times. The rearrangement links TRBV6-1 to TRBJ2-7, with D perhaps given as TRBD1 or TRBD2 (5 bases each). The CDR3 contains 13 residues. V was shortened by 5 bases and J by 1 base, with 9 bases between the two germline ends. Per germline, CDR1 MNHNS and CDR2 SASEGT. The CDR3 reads CASSRDESYEQYF. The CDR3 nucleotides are TGTGCCAGCAGTCGGGACGAGTCCTACGAGCAGTACTTC.

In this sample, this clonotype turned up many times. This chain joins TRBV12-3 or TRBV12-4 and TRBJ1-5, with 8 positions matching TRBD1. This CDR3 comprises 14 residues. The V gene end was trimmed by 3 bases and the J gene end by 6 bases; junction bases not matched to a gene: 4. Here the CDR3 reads CASSLQGAGQPQHF. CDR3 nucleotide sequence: TGTGCCAGCAGTTTGCAGGGGGCGGGTCAGCCCCAGCATTTT.

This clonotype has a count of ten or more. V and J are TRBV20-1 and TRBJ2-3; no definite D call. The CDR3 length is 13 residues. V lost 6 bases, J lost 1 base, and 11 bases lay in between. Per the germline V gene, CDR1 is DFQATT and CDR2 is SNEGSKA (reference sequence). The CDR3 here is CSAVGPGTDTQYF. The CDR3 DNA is TGCAGTGCCGTCGGCCCAGGCACAGATACGCAGTATTTT.

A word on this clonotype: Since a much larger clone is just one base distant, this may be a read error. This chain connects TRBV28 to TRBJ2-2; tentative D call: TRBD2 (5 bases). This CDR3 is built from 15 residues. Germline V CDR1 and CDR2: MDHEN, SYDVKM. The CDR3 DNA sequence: TGTGGCAGCAGTCCCCGGACTCCCATTACCGGGGAGCTGTTTTTT. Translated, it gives CGSSPRTPITGELFF.

The CDR3 is CASSDRGWGETQYF. The CDR3 DNA sequence: TGTGCCAGCAGCGACAGGGGGTGGGGAGAGACCCAGTACTTC. The chain uses TRBV7-2 and TRBJ2-5; 9 bases match TRBD1. CDR3 length equals 14 residues. With V trimmed by 5 bases and J by 4 bases, 5 bases remained unmatched. The V gene's germline CDR1 is SGHTA and CDR2 FQGNSA.

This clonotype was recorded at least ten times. The CDR3 DNA reads TGCAGTGCTAGACGTCAGGGGGCGCGGGTCTCGGGAAACACCATATATTTT. This gives the protein CSARRQGARVSGNTIYF. V usage is TRBV20-1 and J usage is TRBJ1-3; 8 positions agree with TRBD1. The CDR3 totals 17 residues. Trimming took 2 bases from V and 4 from J; bases not matched to a gene: 13. Germline CDR1 DFQATT, CDR2 SNEGSKA (reference sequence).

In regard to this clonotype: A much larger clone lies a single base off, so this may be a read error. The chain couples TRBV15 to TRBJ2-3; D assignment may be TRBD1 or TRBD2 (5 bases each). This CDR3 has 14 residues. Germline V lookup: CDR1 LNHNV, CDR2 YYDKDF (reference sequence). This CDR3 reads CATSRDGTTDTKYF. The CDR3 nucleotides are TGTGCCACCAGCAGAGATGGGACGACAGATACGAAGTATTTT.

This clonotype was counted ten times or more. CDR3 coding DNA: TGCAGTGCTGGACGGGGGACCACTGAAGCTTTCTTT. Amino acid sequence: CSAGRGTTEAFF. The chain employs TRBV20-1 and TRBJ1-1, with a tentative D call TRBD1 (5 bases). CDR3 length: 12 amino acids. Germline CDR1 DFQATT, CDR2 SNEGSKA (reference sequence). V was trimmed by 5 bases and J by 4 bases, leaving 11 bases between them.

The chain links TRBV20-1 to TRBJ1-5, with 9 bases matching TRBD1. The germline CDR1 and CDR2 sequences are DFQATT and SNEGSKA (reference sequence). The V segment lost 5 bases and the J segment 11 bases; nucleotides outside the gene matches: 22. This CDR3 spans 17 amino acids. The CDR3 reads CSASGSLGTGRKEAQHF. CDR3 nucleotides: TGCAGTGCTTCCGGGTCATTGGGGACAGGGAGAAAGGAGGCCCAGCATTTT.

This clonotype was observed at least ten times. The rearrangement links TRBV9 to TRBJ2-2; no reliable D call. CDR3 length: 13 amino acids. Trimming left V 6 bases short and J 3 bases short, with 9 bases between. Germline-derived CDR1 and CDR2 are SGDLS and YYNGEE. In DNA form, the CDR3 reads TGTGCCAGCATGGCTAGGTACACCGGGGAGCTGTTTTTT. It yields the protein CASMARYTGELFF.

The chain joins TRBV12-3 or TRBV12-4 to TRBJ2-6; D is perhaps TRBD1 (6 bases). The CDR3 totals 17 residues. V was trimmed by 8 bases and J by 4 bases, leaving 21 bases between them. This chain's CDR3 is CASRTVGLSGGANVLTF. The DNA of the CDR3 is TGTGCCAGCCGGACAGTAGGGCTGTCTGGCGGGGCCAACGTCCTGACTTTC.

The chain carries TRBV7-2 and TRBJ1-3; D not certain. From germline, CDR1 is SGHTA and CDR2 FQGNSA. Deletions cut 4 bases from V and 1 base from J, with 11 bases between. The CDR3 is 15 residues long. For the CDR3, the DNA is TGTGCCAGCAGCTCTTCTGACATTTCTGGAAACACCATATATTTT. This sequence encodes CASSSSDISGNTIYF.

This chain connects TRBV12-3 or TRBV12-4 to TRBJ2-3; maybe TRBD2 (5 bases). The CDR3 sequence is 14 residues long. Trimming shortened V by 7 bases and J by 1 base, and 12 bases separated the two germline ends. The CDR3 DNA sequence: TGTGCCAGCACCGCTATTAGCGGCACAGATACGCAGTATTTT. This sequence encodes CASTAISGTDTQYF.

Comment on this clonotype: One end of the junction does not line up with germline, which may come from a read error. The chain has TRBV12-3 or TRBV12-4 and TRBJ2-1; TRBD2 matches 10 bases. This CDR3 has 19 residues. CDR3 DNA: TGTACCAGCAGTTTAAGGCCCGTAGAGCGGGGGGGCTTCCAAAATGAGCAGTTCTTC. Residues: CTSSLRPVERGGFQNEQFF.

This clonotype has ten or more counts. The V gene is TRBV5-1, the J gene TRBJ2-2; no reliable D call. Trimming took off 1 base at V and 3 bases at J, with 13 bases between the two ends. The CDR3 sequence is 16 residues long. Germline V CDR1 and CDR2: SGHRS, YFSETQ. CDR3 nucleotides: TGCGCCAGCAGCTTGAATCCGAGGCAGGACACCGGGGAGCTGTTTTTT. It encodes CASSLNPRQDTGELFF.

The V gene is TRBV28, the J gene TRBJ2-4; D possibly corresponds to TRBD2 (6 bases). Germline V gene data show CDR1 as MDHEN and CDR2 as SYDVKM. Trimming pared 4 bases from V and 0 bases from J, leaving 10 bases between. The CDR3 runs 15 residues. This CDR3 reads CASSSRGIAKNIQYF. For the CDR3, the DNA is TGTGCCAGCAGTTCGCGGGGCATAGCCAAAAACATTCAGTACTTC.

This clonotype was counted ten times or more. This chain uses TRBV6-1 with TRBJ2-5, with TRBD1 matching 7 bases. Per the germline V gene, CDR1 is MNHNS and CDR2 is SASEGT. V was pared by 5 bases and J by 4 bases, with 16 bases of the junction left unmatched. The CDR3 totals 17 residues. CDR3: CASSPIKTGIGGETQYF. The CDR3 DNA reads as TGTGCCAGCAGTCCAATCAAGACAGGGATAGGGGGAGAGACCCAGTACTTC.

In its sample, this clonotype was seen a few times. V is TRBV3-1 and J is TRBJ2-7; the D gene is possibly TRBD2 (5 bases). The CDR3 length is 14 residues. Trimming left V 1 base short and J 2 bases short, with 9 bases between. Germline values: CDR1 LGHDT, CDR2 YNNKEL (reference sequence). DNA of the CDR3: TGTGCCAGCAGCCAAGGTCCGGGAACCTACGAGCAGTACTTC. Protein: CASSQGPGTYEQYF.

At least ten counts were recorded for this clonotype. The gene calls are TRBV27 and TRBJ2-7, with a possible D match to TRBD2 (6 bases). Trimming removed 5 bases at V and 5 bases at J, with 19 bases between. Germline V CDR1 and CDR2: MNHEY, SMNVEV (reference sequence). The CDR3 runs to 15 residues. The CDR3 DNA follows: TGTGCCAGCAGTACACGTGGGACTTTCCTCCACGAGCAGTACTTC. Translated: CASSTRGTFLHEQYF.

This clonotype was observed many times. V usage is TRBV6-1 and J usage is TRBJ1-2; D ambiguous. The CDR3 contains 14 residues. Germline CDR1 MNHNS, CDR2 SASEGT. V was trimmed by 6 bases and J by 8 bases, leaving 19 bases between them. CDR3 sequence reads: CASRWGEVVDGYTF. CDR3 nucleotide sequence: TGTGCCAGCAGGTGGGGAGAGGTGGTGGACGGCTACACCTTC.